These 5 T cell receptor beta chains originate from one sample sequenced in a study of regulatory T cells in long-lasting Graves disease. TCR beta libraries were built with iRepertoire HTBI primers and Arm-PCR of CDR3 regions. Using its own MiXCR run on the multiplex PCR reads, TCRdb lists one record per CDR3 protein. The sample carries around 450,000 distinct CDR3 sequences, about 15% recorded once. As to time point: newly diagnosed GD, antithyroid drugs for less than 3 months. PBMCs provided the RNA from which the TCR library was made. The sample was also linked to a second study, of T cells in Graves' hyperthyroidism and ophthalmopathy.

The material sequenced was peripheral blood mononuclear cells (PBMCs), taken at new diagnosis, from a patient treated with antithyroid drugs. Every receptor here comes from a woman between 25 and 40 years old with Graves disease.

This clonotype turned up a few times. CDR3 in DNA: TGTGCCACCAGTGACGACGGACAGGGGTCCAGCTATGGCTACACCTTC. It yields the protein CATSDDGQGSSYGYTF. The V and J genes are TRBV24-1 and TRBJ1-2; 9 bases are shared with TRBD1. The V gene's germline CDR1 is KGHDR and CDR2 SFDVKD. With V trimmed by 4 bases and J by 4 bases, 9 bases remained unmatched. The CDR3 runs 16 residues.

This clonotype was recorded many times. The DNA for the CDR3 is TGTGCCAGCAGCGTAGACGGGGGGAGGGCTCTCAATGAGCAGTTCTTC. The encoded protein is CASSVDGGRALNEQFF. The rearrangement joins TRBV9 to TRBJ2-1, with 7 bases fitting TRBD2. Per germline, CDR1 SGDLS and CDR2 YYNGEE. The CDR3 totals 16 residues. V lost 0 bases and J lost 6; bases outside the gene matches: 9.

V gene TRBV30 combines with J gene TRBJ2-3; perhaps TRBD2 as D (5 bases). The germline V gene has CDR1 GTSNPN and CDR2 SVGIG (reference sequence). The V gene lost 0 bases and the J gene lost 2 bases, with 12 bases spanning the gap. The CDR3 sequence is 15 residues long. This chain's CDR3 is CAWSVLDSDTDTQYF. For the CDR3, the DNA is TGTGCCTGGAGTGTACTGGATAGCGACACAGATACGCAGTATTTT.

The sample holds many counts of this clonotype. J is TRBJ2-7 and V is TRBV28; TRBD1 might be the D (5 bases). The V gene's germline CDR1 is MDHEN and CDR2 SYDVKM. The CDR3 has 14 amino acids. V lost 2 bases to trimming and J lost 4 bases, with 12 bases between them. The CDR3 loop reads CASSLKGYNYEQYF. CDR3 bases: TGTGCCAGCAGTTTAAAGGGGTACAATTACGAGCAGTACTTC.

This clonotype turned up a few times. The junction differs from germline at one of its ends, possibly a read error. CDR3 region: CAGSQLPSYGYTF. CDR3 sequence (DNA): TGTGCCGGCAGCCAACTTCCCAGCTATGGCTACACCTTC. The V call is TRBV14, the J call TRBJ1-2, with unresolved D. The length of the CDR3 is 13 residues. CDR1 is SGHDN and CDR2 is FVKESK in the germline V gene.